This TCR beta chain came from a study of T-cell memory formation after mild COVID-19. This clonotype was seen at least ten times. Its antigen is unidentified. From the 5' RACE reads, TCRdb called clonotypes with MiXCR, one entry per CDR3 protein. The repertoire holds 300,000 to 400,000 distinct CDR3 sequences, with 13% as singletons. V shed 7 bases, J shed 4 bases, and the junction held 5 bases outside the gene matches. CDR3 length equals 13 residues. Whole-study results and caveats: Pre-infection memory carried some responding clones, suggesting that cross-reactive memory joined.

Sequencing input: PBMCs or a T cell subset sorted from them (not recorded which). The chain recombines TRBV12-3 or TRBV12-4 with TRBJ2-3; 7 nucleotides agree with TRBD2. This receptor was taken from a man between 18 and 35 years old who had mild COVID-19 (a few samples of this study predate the infection). Cell type and time point are not known. The CDR3 here is CASTHAGADTQYF. CDR3 DNA sequence: TGTGCCAGCACCCATGCGGGGGCAGATACGCAGTATTTT.